The clone carrying this T cell receptor (beta chain) came up a few times. Its antigen is unidentified. From CD4+ cells came CD45RA+ naive and CD45RA-negative memory subsets. The data stem from a study of shared clonotypes between healthy human individuals. On the study more broadly: With ages of 18 to 49, the donors were a couple of women and a few men. Study findings and constraints: A handful of donors shared about 5% of their naive CD4 clonotypes. Some clonotypes were shared by all four sorted-subset donors, while others were not shared. The non-shared ones had lower generation probabilities than the shared ones.

Assay used: immunoSEQ multiplex PCR; TCRdb lists only in-frame clones, some missing. Here the sample spans approximately 700,000 clones, 73% being singletons. The CDR3 spans 13 residues. Trimming took 7 bases from V and 2 from J, leaving 8 bases between them. The germline V gene has CDR1 MDHEN and CDR2 SYDVKM. Source material: memory CD4+ T cells sorted from blood. Subset of the sample: CD45RA-negative fraction. The chain uses TRBV28 and TRBJ1-4, with D possibly being TRBD1 (5 bases). The origin of this receptor is a woman between 25 and 40 years old in good health. CDR3 DNA: TGTGCCAGCATCCGGGGCACTAATGAAAAACTGTTTTTT. Translating gives CASIRGTNEKLFF. Using reference TRBV28 and TRBJ1-4 for the parts outside the CDR3, the full variable domain is DVKVTQSSRYLVKRTGEKVFLECVQDMDHENMFWYRQDPGLGLRLIYFSYDVKMKEKGDIPEGYSVSREKKERFSLILESASTNQTSMYLCASIRGTNEKLFFGSGTQLSVL.